This T cell receptor (beta chain) was captured in a study of cytotoxic CD8 clonotypes in ibrutinib-treated CLL. Across the whole study: Sample averages reached 255,043 productive templates and 94,082 productive rearrangements.

This table comes from immunoSEQ multiplex PCR, and its TCRdb copy is limited to in-frame clones, with some not included. The sample holds hundreds of thousands of clones; 67% are singletons and the top ten take roughly 6.8%. With cryopreserved PBMCs as the source, around 2 micrograms of genomic DNA went to TCR beta libraries. CDR3 length: 15 residues. V lost 3 bases and J lost 5; bases outside the gene matches: 5. The germline gives CDR1 LGHNA, CDR2 YNFKEQ. The rearrangement uses TRBV4-2 and TRBJ1-5, with TRBD1 matching 9 bases. The starting material was PBMCs, obtained after 36 months of ibrutinib treatment. The clonotype originates from a human donor with chronic lymphocytic leukemia. CDR3 bases: TGTGCCAGCAGCCACACAGGGGGCAGTGATCAGCCCCAGCATTTT. As protein: CASSHTGGSDQPQHF.